This T cell receptor beta chain was captured in a study of blood T cell repertoires in COVID-19. Across the study: Samples representing acute and convalescent COVID-19 were sourced from the United States, Italy and Spain. The analysed material was cDNA or gDNA that came from T cells, B-cell-depleted T cells, or PBMCs.

This CDR3 region has 15 residues. Germline V lookup: CDR1 GTSNPN, CDR2 SVGIG (reference sequence). Trimming removed 5 bases from V and 0 bases from J, with 14 bases in between. Clones were sequenced by immunoSEQ multiplex PCR, and TCRdb holds only the in-frame ones, with some missing. The sample lists almost 85,000 clones, roughly 90% occurring once. Participant ages covered about 18 to 89 years across around 25 US areas. Participants' own reports of clinical history determined their cohort assignment. V is TRBV30 and J is TRBJ2-1, with D possibly TRBD2 on 6 matching bases. The sequence was obtained from a woman in her 50s with acute COVID-19. The sequenced sample was PBMCs or T cells enriched from blood (not recorded which). Written as DNA, the CDR3 is TGTGCCTGGGGGGAGGAAATGGTCTCCTACAATGAGCAGTTCTTC. It yields the protein CAWGEEMVSYNEQFF.